The entry that follows covers one T cell receptor beta chain sequence. Its target is unknown. TCRdb itself ran the multiplex PCR reads through MiXCR, one entry per CDR3 protein. The data hold about 66,000 distinct CDR3 sequences, with 43% observed a single time. Trimming pared 9 bases from V and 7 bases from J, leaving 13 bases between. This CDR3 is 12 amino acids long. From germline, CDR1 is KGHDR and CDR2 SFDVKD. This record belongs to a study of breast tumors, draining lymph nodes, adjacent tissues. Findings and limits, study-wide: Compared with basal-like, luminal-like tumors shared significantly more repertoire with nontumor tissue.

Sequences were obtained from breast tumor tissue. The clonotype comes from a female donor with breast cancer. Some clones in this sample may be carry-over from other donors' samples. The chain employs TRBV24-1 and TRBJ2-3; D is uncertain. This CDR3 is CATGTNTNTQYF. DNA for the CDR3: TGTGCCACCGGTACCAATACAAATACGCAGTATTTT.